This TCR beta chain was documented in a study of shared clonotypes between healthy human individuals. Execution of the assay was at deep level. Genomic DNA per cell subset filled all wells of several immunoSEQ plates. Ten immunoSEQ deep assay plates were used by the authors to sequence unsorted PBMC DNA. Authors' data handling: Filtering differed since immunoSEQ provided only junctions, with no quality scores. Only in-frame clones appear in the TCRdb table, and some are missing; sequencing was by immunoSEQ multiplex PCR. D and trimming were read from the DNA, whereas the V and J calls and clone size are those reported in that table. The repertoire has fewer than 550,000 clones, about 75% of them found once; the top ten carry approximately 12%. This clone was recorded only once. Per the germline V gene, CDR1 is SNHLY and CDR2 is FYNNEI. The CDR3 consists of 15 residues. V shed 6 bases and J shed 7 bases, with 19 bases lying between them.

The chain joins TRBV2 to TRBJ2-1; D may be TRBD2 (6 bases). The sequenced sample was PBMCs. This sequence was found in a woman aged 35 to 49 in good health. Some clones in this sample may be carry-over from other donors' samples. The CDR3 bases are TGTGCCAGCAGGTTCGGGACTCAGATAGGGAATGAGCAGTTCTTC. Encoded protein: CASRFGTQIGNEQFF.